Below, 8 T cell receptor beta chains from the same sample are listed, as sequenced in a study of shared clonotypes between healthy human individuals. The repertoire was sequenced with immunoSEQ multiplex PCR; TCRdb's copy has only in-frame clones and lacks some. The top ten hold over 0.1% of the sample, which has some 2,000,000 clones, roughly 95% seen once. The sample taken for sequencing was naive CD4+ T cells sorted from blood. Noted subset: CD45RA+ positively selected. The receptors stem from a man aged 18-30 years in good health.

The chain carries TRBV9 and TRBJ2-1, with 9 bases fitting TRBD1. Per the germline V gene, CDR1 is SGDLS and CDR2 is YYNGEE. J lost 6 bases, V lost 0 bases, and 7 bases had no gene match. This CDR3 is 16 amino acids long. The CDR3 DNA is TGTGCCAGCAGCGTAGATTGGACAGGGGCTAGCAATGAGCAGTTCTTC. Its translation: CASSVDWTGASNEQFF.

V gene TRBV30 combines with J gene TRBJ1-1; D gene unclear. The CDR3 extends over 14 amino acids. Trimming cost V 2 bases and J 0 bases, with 10 bases left between them. The V gene's germline CDR1 is GTSNPN and CDR2 SVGIG (reference sequence). In DNA form, the CDR3 reads TGTGCCTGGAGTTCACAAATCATGAACACTGAAGCTTTCTTT. It yields the protein CAWSSQIMNTEAFF.

The V call is TRBV5-1, the J call TRBJ1-6, with D perhaps TRBD1 (6 bases). This CDR3 is built from 17 residues. Trimming removed 1 base from V and 6 bases from J, with 17 bases in between. CDR1 is SGHRS and CDR2 is YFSETQ in the germline V gene. CDR3 sequence: CASSLQGQKGFNSPLHF. In DNA form, the CDR3 reads TGCGCCAGCAGCTTGCAAGGACAGAAGGGGTTTAATTCACCCCTCCACTTT. Combining the CDR3 with reference TRBV5-1 and TRBJ1-6 gives the whole variable domain KAGVTQTPRYLIKTRGQQVTLSCSPISGHRSVSWYQQTPGQGLQFLFEYFSETQRNKGNFPGRFSGRQFSNSRSEMNVSTLELGDSALYLCASSLQGQKGFNSPLHFGNGTRLTVT.

With respect to this clone: The same CDR3 also results from other DNA sequences found in this sample. The chain combines TRBV2 with TRBJ1-5, with D tentatively TRBD1 (6 bases). The V gene lost 3 bases and the J gene lost 6 bases, with 9 bases spanning the gap. This CDR3 comprises 13 residues. Germline loops: CDR1 SNHLY, CDR2 FYNNEI. The CDR3 spells CASSDRGSQPQHF. In nucleotides, the CDR3 is TGTGCCAGCAGTGACAGGGGATCTCAGCCCCAGCATTTT.

This clone was seen only once. V gene TRBV5-1 combines with J gene TRBJ1-5; D is uncertain. CDR3 length: 16 amino acids. Trimming cost V 4 bases and J 1 base, with 15 bases left between them. Germline CDR1 is SGHRS and CDR2 is YFSETQ. CDR3 in DNA: TGCGCCAGCAGCACCGGGAGCGCTGGGAGCAATCAGCCCCAGCATTTT. Encoded protein: CASSTGSAGSNQPQHF.

The chain carries TRBV15 and TRBJ2-7; 8 bases are a match to TRBD1. Germline loops: CDR1 LNHNV, CDR2 YYDKDF (reference sequence). This CDR3 has 17 amino acids. With 0 bases clipped from V and 1 base from J, the junction kept 8 bases outside the gene matches. Here the CDR3 DNA reads TGTGCCACCAGCAGAGATTCCCGGACAGGGCGGTCCTACGAGCAGTACTTC. Translating gives CATSRDSRTGRSYEQYF.

V gene TRBV7-2 combines with J gene TRBJ1-1; D not certain. Germline V lookup: CDR1 SGHTA, CDR2 FQGNSA. The CDR3 covers 15 residues. V lost 3 bases and J 0 bases, leaving 11 bases between the germline ends. CDR3 DNA sequence: TGTGCCAGCAGCTTGAGAAGGGTCATGAACACTGAAGCTTTCTTT. This gives the protein CASSLRRVMNTEAFF.

Comment on this clone: Other DNA sequences in the sample encode the same CDR3. This sequence joins TRBV7-2 and TRBJ2-7; D is perhaps TRBD1 or TRBD2 (5 bases each). The germline V and J ends were trimmed by 3 bases and 2 bases, with 8 bases remaining between them. The length of the CDR3 is 13 residues. The V gene's germline CDR1 is SGHTA and CDR2 FQGNSA. CDR3 DNA: TGTGCCAGCAGCTTGAGGGGAGCCTACGAGCAGTACTTC. Residues: CASSLRGAYEQYF.